This is a list of T cell receptor beta chains from one sample in a study of beta chain features in type 1 diabetes. The table came from immunoSEQ multiplex PCR; TCRdb's copy has only in-frame clones and leaves some out. The sample contains around 690,000 clones, around 11% of which appear only once. The sample taken for sequencing was naive CD4+ T cells from blood. The origin of the receptors is a man aged 25-45 years with type 1 diabetes. Both conserved end residues are part of each CDR3. The D gene is left open where the match is weak. Clone size, where shown, is once, few, many, or a class for clones that have expanded.

abundance	v_gene	d_gene	j_gene	CDR3aa	CDR3nt
few	TRBV5-1	TRBD1	TRBJ2-5	CASSSATGAEAQYF	TGCGCCAGCAGCAGCGCGACAGGGGCTGAGGCCCAGTACTTC
once	TRBV5-6	TRBD1	TRBJ2-7	CASSPLQGHEQYF	TGTGCCAGCAGTCCTTTACAGGGGCACGAGCAGTACTTC
-	TRBV30	-	TRBJ1-6	CAWAPLTAYVSPLHF	TGTGCCTGGGCCCCCCTAACAGCGTATGTGTCACCCCTCCACTTT
-	TRBV4-3	TRBD1	TRBJ2-2	CASSQGQGNTGELFF	TGCGCCAGCAGCCAGGGACAGGGTAACACCGGGGAGCTGTTTTTT
few	TRBV19	-	TRBJ2-2	CASSISTNTGELFF	TGTGCCAGTAGTATCTCCACGAACACCGGGGAGCTGTTTTTT
few	TRBV7-2	TRBD2	TRBJ2-3	CASSFALSGGADTQYF	TGTGCCAGCAGCTTCGCACTTAGCGGGGGAGCAGATACGCAGTATTTT
-	TRBV7-9	TRBD1	TRBJ2-4	CASSSQGAAKNIQYF	TGTGCCAGCAGCTCACAGGGGGCCGCCAAAAACATTCAGTACTTC
-	TRBV18	-	TRBJ2-1	CASSPRTREIWNNEQFF	TGTGCCAGCTCACCACGAACTCGGGAAATCTGGAACAATGAGCAGTTCTTC
-	TRBV18	-	TRBJ2-7	CASSPPLSTHEQYF	TGTGCCAGCTCACCACCGTTGAGTACCCACGAGCAGTACTTC
-	TRBV7-7	-	TRBJ2-5	CASSLVRAETQYF	TGTGCTAGCAGCTTAGTCAGGGCTGAGACCCAGTACTTC
few	TRBV19	-	TRBJ1-2	CASTKGRDHGYTF	TGTGCCAGTACCAAAGGAAGGGATCATGGCTACACCTTC
-	TRBV7-9	-	TRBJ2-1	CASSQRSDSYNEQFF	TGTGCCAGCAGCCAAAGAAGCGATTCCTACAATGAGCAGTTCTTC
few	TRBV7-8	-	TRBJ1-2	CASSLDVVREYGYTF	TGTGCCAGCAGCTTAGACGTGGTTAGGGAATATGGCTACACCTTC
-	TRBV7-8	TRBD1	TRBJ1-6	CASSRAGTAINSPLHF	TGTGCCAGCAGCCGAGCCGGGACAGCTATTAATTCACCCCTCCACTTT
-	TRBV25-1	-	TRBJ1-4	CASSELPGRDEKLFF	TGTGCCAGCAGTGAATTACCGGGGAGGGATGAAAAACTGTTTTTT
few	TRBV29-1	TRBD2	TRBJ2-7	CSVGTMMNYEQYF	TGCAGCGTGGGGACTATGATGAATTACGAGCAGTACTTC
few	TRBV7-2	-	TRBJ2-7	CASSPSGTGSTQYF	TGTGCCAGCAGCCCGTCTGGGACGGGTTCGACGCAGTACTTC